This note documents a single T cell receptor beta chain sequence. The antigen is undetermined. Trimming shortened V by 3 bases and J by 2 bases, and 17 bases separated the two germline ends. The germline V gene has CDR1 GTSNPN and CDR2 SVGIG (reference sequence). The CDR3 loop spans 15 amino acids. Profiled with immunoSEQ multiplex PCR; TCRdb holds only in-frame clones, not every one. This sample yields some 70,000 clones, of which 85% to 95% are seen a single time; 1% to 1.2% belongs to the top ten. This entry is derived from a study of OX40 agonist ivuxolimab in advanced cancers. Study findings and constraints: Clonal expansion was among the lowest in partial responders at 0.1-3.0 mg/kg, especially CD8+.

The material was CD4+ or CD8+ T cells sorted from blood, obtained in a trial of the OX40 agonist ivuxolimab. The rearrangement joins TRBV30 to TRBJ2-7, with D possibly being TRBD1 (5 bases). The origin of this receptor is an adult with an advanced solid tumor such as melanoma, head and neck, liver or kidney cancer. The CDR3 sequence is CAWSKTALVTYEQYF. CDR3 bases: TGTGCCTGGAGCAAGACAGCCTTAGTCACCTACGAGCAGTACTTC. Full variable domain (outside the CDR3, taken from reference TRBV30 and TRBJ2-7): SQTIHQWPATLVQPVGSPLSLECTVEGTSNPNLYWYRQAAGRGLQLLFYSVGIGQISSEVPQNLSASRPQDRQFILSSKKLLLSDSGFYLCAWSKTALVTYEQYFGPGTRLTVT.